The clone carrying this T cell receptor beta chain showed up many times. Germline loops: CDR1 LGHDT, CDR2 YNNKEL (reference sequence). The J segment lost 1 base and the V segment lost 4 bases, leaving 16 bases of the junction unmatched. This CDR3 contains 20 residues. The record originates from a study of regulatory T cells in long-lasting Graves disease. Time point indicated: newly diagnosed GD, antithyroid drugs for less than 3 months. TCR sequences were obtained from RNA taken from PBMCs. Researchers made TCR beta libraries by using iRepertoire HTBI primers and running Arm-PCR on CDR3 regions. From the multiplex PCR reads, TCRdb called clonotypes with MiXCR, one entry per CDR3 protein. The sample has about 350,000 distinct CDR3 sequences, 16% seen once; the top ten hold roughly 29%. The data were also submitted as part of a second study, on T cells in Graves' hyperthyroidism and ophthalmopathy.

The chain carries TRBV3-1 and TRBJ2-3, with 11 bases identical to TRBD2. Material: peripheral blood mononuclear cells (PBMCs), obtained at new diagnosis, from a patient treated with antithyroid drugs. The receptor was isolated from a man aged 35 to 55 with Graves disease. The CDR3 here is CASSPRTSGGALRGTDTQYF. CDR3 in DNA: TGTGCCAGCAGCCCCCGAACTAGCGGGGGAGCGTTACGAGGCACAGATACGCAGTATTTT.